These 9 T cell receptor beta chains share one sample of origin, sequenced in a study of blood T cell repertoires in COVID-19. Profiled with immunoSEQ multiplex PCR; TCRdb holds only in-frame clones, not every one. The sample lists under 25,000 clones; more than 70% were seen once. What was sequenced was peripheral blood. Receptors were obtained from a human donor in a cohort sampled during active COVID-19. The donor label of this sample is uncertain.

The chain is built from TRBV27 and TRBJ2-7; D gene ambiguous. The ends were cut back, 4 bases at V and 0 bases at J, with 10 bases in the middle. There are 14 residues in the CDR3. The germline V gene encodes CDR1 MNHEY and CDR2 SMNVEV (reference sequence). The CDR3 DNA is TGTGCCAGCAGTTCCCCACTGGTCTCCTACGAGCAGTACTTC. Translation gives CASSSPLVSYEQYF.

The chain is built from TRBV5-6 and TRBJ2-3; TRBD2 agrees at 7 bases. Germline assignment: CDR1 SGHDT and CDR2 YYEEEE. This CDR3 comprises 15 residues. With 1 base clipped from V and 1 base from J, the junction kept 3 bases outside the gene matches. CDR3 residues: CASSLPSGGTDTQYF. The DNA for the CDR3 is TGTGCCAGCAGCTTGCCTAGCGGAGGCACAGATACGCAGTATTTT.

The chain joins TRBV5-1 to TRBJ2-2; TRBD1 aligns across 10 bases. The CDR3 is 21 residues long. V lost 4 bases and J lost 0; bases outside the gene matches: 18. Germline CDR1 SGHRS, CDR2 YFSETQ. The CDR3, as DNA: TGCGCCAGCAGCGGTTTGTCTGGGGGACAGGGGTTAAACGCGAACACCGGGGAGCTGTTTTTT. This sequence encodes CASSGLSGGQGLNANTGELFF.

The genes are TRBV18 and TRBJ2-7, with 13 bases aligning to TRBD2. The CDR3 runs to 16 residues. V was pared by 3 bases and J by 5 bases, with 7 bases of the junction left unmatched. Germline CDR1 is KGHSH and CDR2 is LQKENI. The chain's CDR3 is CASSPGLAGHQDEQYF. CDR3 coding DNA: TGTGCCAGCTCACCGGGACTAGCGGGACACCAAGACGAGCAGTACTTC.

The chain recombines TRBV6-5 with TRBJ2-1; 14 bases line up with TRBD2. With 7 bases clipped from V and 10 bases from J, the junction kept 9 bases outside the gene matches. The CDR3 totals 15 residues. Germline V lookup: CDR1 MNHEY, CDR2 SVGAGI. The CDR3 sequence is CASTKGLAGVGEQFF. In DNA, the CDR3 is TGTGCCAGCACCAAGGGACTAGCGGGAGTAGGGGAGCAGTTCTTC.

This clone is termed medium-sized. The chain joins TRBV6-5 to TRBJ1-2, with D unresolved. This CDR3 has 14 amino acids. V was cut by 6 bases and J by 2 bases, with 13 bases left in between. Germline V lookup: CDR1 MNHEY, CDR2 SVGAGI. The CDR3: CASRLESGNYGYTF. The CDR3 DNA reads TGTGCCAGCAGGCTAGAGAGCGGAAACTATGGCTACACCTTC.

As DNA, the CDR3 is TGTGCCAGCAGTTTAACGACTAGCGGGAGGGCCCGGACCTACGAGCAGTACTTC. Protein product: CASSLTTSGRARTYEQYF. The chain carries TRBV27 and TRBJ2-7, with 14 bases fitting TRBD2. The germline V gene encodes CDR1 MNHEY and CDR2 SMNVEV (reference sequence). This CDR3 contains 18 residues. J was trimmed by 2 bases and V by 2 bases; bases with no gene match: 8.

CDR3 in amino acids: CASSSQRGGFPSNQPQHF. Written as DNA, the CDR3 is TGTGCCAGCAGCTCACAAAGGGGGGGGTTCCCGAGCAATCAGCCCCAGCATTTT. The chain couples TRBV7-8 to TRBJ1-5; D may be TRBD1 (6 bases). The CDR3 has 18 amino acids. Per germline, CDR1 SGHVS and CDR2 FQNEAQ. Trimming removed 4 bases at V and 1 base at J, with 20 bases between.

V gene TRBV19 combines with J gene TRBJ1-2; D remains ambiguous. This CDR3 comprises 14 residues. V was clipped by 6 bases and J by 6 bases, with 17 bases between them. Germline-derived CDR1 and CDR2 are LNHDA and SQIVND (reference sequence). CDR3 nucleotides: TGTGCCAGTAGGATTCCCAGGCAAGGCGATGGCTACACCTTC. Translated: CASRIPRQGDGYTF.